This T cell receptor (beta chain) was identified during a study of blood T cells in healthy people across ages. Study results and limitations: Naive CD4+ cell counts and diversity both ran higher in long-lived than in aged donors. Total diversity from one million sequenced T cells was likely underestimated. Naive T cell percentage strongly correlated with TCR beta diversity.

A J-beta primer mix and a sample-barcoded 5' primer were used in a second PCR of about 6 to 12 cycles. Each cDNA molecule received a tag from a template-switch adaptor that had 12 random nucleotides. TCRdb fed the 5' RACE reads into MiXCR, producing one record per CDR3 protein. The sample consists of about 1.5 million distinct CDR3 sequences, roughly 40% of them appearing once. In regard to this clonotype: What it recognizes is unknown. The junction departs from germline at one end; a sequencing error may be responsible.

This sequence was found in a woman in her late teens or twenties in good health. The sequenced sample was blood.

The CDR3 DNA reads as TGTGCCAGCTCGCCCACCCCCTCTAGCATAGATACGCAGTATTTT. As protein: CASSPTPSSIDTQYF. This sequence joins TRBV18 and TRBJ2-3, with D tentatively TRBD2 (5 bases). From germline, CDR1 is KGHSH and CDR2 LQKENI. The CDR3 length is 15 residues.